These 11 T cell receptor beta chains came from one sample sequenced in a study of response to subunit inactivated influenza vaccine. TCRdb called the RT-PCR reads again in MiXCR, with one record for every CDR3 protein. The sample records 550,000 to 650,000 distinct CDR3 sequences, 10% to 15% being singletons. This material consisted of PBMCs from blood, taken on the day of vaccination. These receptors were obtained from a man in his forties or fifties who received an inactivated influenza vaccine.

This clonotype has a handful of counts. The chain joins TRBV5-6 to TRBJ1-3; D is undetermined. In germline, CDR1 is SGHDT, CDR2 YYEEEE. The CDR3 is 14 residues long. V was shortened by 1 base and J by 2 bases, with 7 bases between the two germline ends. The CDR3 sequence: CASSLRAAGNTIYF. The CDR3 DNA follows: TGTGCCAGCAGCTTGAGGGCAGCTGGAAACACCATATATTTT.

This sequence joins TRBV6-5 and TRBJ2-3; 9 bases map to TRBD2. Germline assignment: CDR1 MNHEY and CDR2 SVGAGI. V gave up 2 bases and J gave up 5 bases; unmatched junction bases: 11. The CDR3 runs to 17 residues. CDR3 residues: CASSYNSGSDRGDTQYF. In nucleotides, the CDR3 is TGTGCCAGCAGTTACAATAGCGGGAGTGATCGGGGAGATACGCAGTATTTT.

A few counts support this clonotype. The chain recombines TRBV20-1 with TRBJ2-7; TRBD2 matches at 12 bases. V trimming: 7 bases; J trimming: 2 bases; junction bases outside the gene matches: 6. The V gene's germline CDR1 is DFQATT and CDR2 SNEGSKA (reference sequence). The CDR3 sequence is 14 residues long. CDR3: CSVQTSGGPYEQYF. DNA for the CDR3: TGCAGTGTTCAGACTAGCGGGGGACCCTACGAGCAGTACTTC.

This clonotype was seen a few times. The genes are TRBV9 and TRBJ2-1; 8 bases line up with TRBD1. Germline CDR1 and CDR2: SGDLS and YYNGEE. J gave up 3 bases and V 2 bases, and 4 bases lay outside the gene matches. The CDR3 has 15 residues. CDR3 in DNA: TGTGCCAGCAGCGTCGGGACAGGCTACTACAATGAGCAGTTCTTC. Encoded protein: CASSVGTGYYNEQFF.

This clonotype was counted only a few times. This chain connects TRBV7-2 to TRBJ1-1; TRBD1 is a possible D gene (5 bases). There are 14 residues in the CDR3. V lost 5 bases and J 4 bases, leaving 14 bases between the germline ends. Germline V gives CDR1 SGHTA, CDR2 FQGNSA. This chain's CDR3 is CASSLGGGVTEAFF. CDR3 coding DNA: TGTGCCAGCAGCCTCGGGGGAGGGGTCACTGAAGCTTTCTTT.

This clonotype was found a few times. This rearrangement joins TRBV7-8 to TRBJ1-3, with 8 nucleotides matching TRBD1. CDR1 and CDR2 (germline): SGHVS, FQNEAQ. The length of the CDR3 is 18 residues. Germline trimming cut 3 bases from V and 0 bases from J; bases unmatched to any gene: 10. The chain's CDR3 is CASSFSTGTGISGNTIYF. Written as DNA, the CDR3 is TGTGCCAGCAGCTTTTCTACCGGGACAGGAATCTCTGGAAACACCATATATTTT.

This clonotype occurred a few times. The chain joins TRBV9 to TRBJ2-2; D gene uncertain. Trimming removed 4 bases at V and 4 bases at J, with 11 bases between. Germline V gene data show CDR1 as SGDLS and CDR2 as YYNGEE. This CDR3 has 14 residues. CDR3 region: CASSPSTSTGELFF. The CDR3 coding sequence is TGTGCCAGCAGCCCTTCGACCTCCACCGGGGAGCTGTTTTTT.

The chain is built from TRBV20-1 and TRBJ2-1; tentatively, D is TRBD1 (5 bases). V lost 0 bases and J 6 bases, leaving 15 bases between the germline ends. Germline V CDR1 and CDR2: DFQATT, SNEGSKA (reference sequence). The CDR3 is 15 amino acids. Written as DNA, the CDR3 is TGCAGTGCTAGAGATCTTGACAGACACAGCAATGAGCAGTTCTTC. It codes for CSARDLDRHSNEQFF.

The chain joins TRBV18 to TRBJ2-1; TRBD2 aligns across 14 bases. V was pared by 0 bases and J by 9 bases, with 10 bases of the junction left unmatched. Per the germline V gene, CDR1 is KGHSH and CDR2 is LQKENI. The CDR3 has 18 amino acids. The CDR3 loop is CASSPPQGTSGSRVEQFF. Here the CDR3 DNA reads TGTGCCAGCTCACCACCCCAAGGGACTAGCGGGAGTAGGGTTGAGCAGTTCTTC.

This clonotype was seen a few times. The CDR3 sequence: CASSLQGVSSGANVLTF. CDR3 in DNA: TGTGCCAGCAGCTTGCAGGGGGTCTCCTCTGGGGCCAACGTCCTGACTTTC. The rearrangement links TRBV7-9 to TRBJ2-6, with TRBD1 matching over 7 bases. This CDR3 spans 17 amino acids. Per germline, CDR1 SEHNR and CDR2 FQNEAQ (reference sequence). V shed 3 bases and J 0 bases; nucleotides not matched to a gene: 5.

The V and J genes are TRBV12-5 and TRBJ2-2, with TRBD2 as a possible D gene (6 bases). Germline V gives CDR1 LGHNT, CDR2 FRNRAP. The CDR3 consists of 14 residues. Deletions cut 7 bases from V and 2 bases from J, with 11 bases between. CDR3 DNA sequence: TGTGCTAGTGCTCCGGGACTTAACACCGGGGAGCTGTTTTTT. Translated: CASAPGLNTGELFF.